This entry concerns a single T cell receptor (beta chain). CDR1 MGHDK and CDR2 SYGVNS come from the germline V gene. This CDR3 is 15 amino acids long. V dropped 6 bases and J dropped 1; count of bases not matched to a gene: 6. In the authors' workflow: Scientists estimated how many nucleated cells there were by amplifying reference gene primers. Clones were sequenced by immunoSEQ multiplex PCR, and TCRdb holds only the in-frame ones, with some missing. For V, J and clone size, that table is used; D and trimming come from the DNA. The sample shows about 74,000 clones, about four fifths of them seen only once. These data are taken from a study of blood T cell repertoires in COVID-19. Across the study: The samples span acute and convalescent COVID-19 from the United States, Italy and Spain.

Sequencing was performed on peripheral blood. The V gene is TRBV25-1, the J gene TRBJ1-3; TRBD1 aligns across 7 bases. The receptor was derived from a man between 65 and 85 years old with acute or convalescent COVID-19. CDR3 loop: CASRATGHSGNTIYF. As DNA, the CDR3 is TGTGCCAGCAGGGCGACAGGGCATTCTGGAAACACCATATATTTT.